A single T cell receptor (beta chain) is shown here with its context. Its antigen is undetermined. It may be a read error: a sequence one base away is much more abundant. Included hyperthyroidism patients were aged 18 to 65 and newly diagnosed (under 2 months' duration). Clinical symptoms, serum thyroxine, TRAb, thyroid ultrasound and orbital computed tomography formed the basis of diagnosis. These data originate in a study of Graves' ophthalmopathy and Graves' hyperthyroidism. Overall study findings and caveats: Ophthalmopathy progression was predicted by the model at less than 71% sensitivity and 72% to 80% specificity.

For repertoire sequencing, the TCR beta CDR3 regions were amplified from RNA transcripts. The authors performed first-round RT-PCR with HTBI primers and then a second-round multiplex PCR. A single record per CDR3 protein comes from TCRdb applying MiXCR to the multiplex PCR reads. The sample shows roughly 610,000 distinct CDR3 sequences, approximately 21% of them seen only once. The sequence was collected from a woman in her late teens or twenties with stable Graves' hyperthyroidism. Some clones in this sample may be carry-over from other donors' samples. Sequencing used peripheral blood.

As DNA, the CDR3 is TGTGCCAGCAAAAGGGTAGTGGGGGTCCAAGAGACCCAGTACTTC. It yields the protein CASKRVVGVQETQYF. The V gene is TRBV2, the J gene TRBJ2-5; D possibly matches TRBD1 or TRBD2 (5 bases each). CDR1 SNHLY and CDR2 FYNNEI come from the germline V gene. There are 15 residues in the CDR3. V was cut by 7 bases and J by 1 base, with 16 bases left in between.